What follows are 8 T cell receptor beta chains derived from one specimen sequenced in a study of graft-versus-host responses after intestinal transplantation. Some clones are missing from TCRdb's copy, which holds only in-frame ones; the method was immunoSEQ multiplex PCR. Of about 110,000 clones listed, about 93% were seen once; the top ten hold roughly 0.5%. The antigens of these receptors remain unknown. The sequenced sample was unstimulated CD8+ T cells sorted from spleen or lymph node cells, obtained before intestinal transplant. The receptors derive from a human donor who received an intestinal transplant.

CDR3 DNA sequence: TGTGCCAGCAGTGGCCCGACAGGGGCCAAGATCTACGAGCAGTACTTC. Protein: CASSGPTGAKIYEQYF. This chain links TRBV28 with TRBJ2-7; TRBD1 agrees at 8 bases. Germline CDR1 MDHEN, CDR2 SYDVKM. With V trimmed by 5 bases and J by 3 bases, 12 bases remained unmatched. This CDR3 has 16 residues.

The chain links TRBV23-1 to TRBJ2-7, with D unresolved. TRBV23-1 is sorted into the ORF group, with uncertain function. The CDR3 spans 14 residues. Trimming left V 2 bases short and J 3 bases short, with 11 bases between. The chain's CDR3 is CASSQRPGGYEQYF. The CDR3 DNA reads TGCGCCAGCAGTCAAAGACCTGGCGGCTACGAGCAGTACTTC.

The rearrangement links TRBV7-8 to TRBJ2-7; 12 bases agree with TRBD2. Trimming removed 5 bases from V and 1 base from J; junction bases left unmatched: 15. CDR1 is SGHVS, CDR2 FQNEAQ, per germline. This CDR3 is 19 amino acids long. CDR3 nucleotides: TGTGCCAGCAGCGTATTAGCCGGGACTAGCGGGCCTACTTCCTACGAGCAGTACTTC. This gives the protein CASSVLAGTSGPTSYEQYF.

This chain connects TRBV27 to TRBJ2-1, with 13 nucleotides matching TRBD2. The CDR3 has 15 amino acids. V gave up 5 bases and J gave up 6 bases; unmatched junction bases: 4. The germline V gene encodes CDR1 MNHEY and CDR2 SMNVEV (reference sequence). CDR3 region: CASSPGTSGVNEQFF. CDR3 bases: TGTGCCAGCAGTCCCGGGACTAGCGGGGTCAATGAGCAGTTCTTC.

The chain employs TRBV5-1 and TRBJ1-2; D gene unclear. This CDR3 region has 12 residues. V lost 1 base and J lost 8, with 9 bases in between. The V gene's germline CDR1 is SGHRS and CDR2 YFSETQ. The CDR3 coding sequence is TGCGCCAGCAGCTTGCCTGGGAGGGGCTACACCTTC. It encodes CASSLPGRGYTF.

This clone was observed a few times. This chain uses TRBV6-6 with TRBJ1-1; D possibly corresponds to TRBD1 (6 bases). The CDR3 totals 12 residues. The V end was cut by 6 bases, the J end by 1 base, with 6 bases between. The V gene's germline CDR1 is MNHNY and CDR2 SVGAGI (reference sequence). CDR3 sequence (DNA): TGTGCCAGCAGACAGGGGAACACTGAAGCTTTCTTT. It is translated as CASRQGNTEAFF.

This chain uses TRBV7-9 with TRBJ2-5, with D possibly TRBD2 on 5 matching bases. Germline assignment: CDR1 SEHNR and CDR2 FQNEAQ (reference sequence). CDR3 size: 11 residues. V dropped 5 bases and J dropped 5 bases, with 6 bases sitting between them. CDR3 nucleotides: TGTGCCAGCAGCCGAGGGGAGACCCAGTACTTC. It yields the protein CASSRGETQYF.

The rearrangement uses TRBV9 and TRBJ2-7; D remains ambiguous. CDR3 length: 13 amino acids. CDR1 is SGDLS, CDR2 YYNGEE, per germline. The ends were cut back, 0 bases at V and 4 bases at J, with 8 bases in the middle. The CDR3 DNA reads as TGTGCCAGCAGCGTAGCCCCTTTATACGAGCAGTACTTC. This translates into CASSVAPLYEQYF.